These 18 T cell receptor beta chains came from one sample sequenced in a study of control samples from healthy donors and cancer patients. Produced via immunoSEQ multiplex PCR; TCRdb's table is partial and in-frame only. The table records over 120,000 clones, 85% to 95% of them present only once. The sample comprised PBMCs. These receptors were obtained from a man aged 60 to 69 with colorectal cancer.

V and J are TRBV7-2 and TRBJ1-6; D not resolved. The CDR3 loop spans 13 amino acids. Germline CDR1 is SGHTA and CDR2 is FQGNSA. Between the trimmed V and J ends, which lost 7 bases and 4 bases, there was a span of 8 bases. CDR3 in amino acids: CASNRDYNSPLHF. The CDR3 bases are TGTGCCAGCAACCGGGATTATAATTCACCCCTCCACTTT.

The rearrangement uses TRBV2 and TRBJ1-3; no clear D. This CDR3 region has 16 residues. The ends were cut back, 4 bases at V and 0 bases at J, with 13 bases in the middle. Germline CDR1 is SNHLY and CDR2 is FYNNEI. DNA of the CDR3: TGTGCCAGCAGTGGGGTCCGTCAGGTCTCTGGAAACACCATATATTTT. Residues: CASSGVRQVSGNTIYF.

V gene TRBV19 combines with J gene TRBJ2-6, with unresolved D. Trimming took off 9 bases at V and 1 base at J, with 7 bases between the two ends. Germline V gene data show CDR1 as LNHDA and CDR2 as SQIVND (reference sequence). The CDR3 runs 13 residues. In DNA, the CDR3 is TGTGCCAGCAGGCAATCTGGGGCCAACGTCCTGACTTTC. Its protein product is CASRQSGANVLTF.

The DNA of the CDR3 is TGTGCCAGCAGTGGGGAGGTTCTTGCCTACGAGCAGTACTTC. It translates to CASSGEVLAYEQYF. V usage is TRBV2 and J usage is TRBJ2-7; D is possibly TRBD2 (6 bases). This CDR3 contains 14 residues. Germline-derived CDR1 and CDR2 are SNHLY and FYNNEI. V lost 4 bases to trimming and J lost 2 bases, with 12 bases between them.

This chain links TRBV6-2 or TRBV6-3 with TRBJ2-2, with D perhaps TRBD2 (7 bases). V was cut by 2 bases and J by 6 bases, with 25 bases left in between. The CDR3 spans 19 residues. Germline V gives CDR1 MNHEY, CDR2 SVGEGT. As DNA, the CDR3 is TGTGCCAGCAGTTACGAGGGGGGGCGACTCGCGAAGGACGCCGGGGAGCTGTTTTTT. Its protein is CASSYEGGRLAKDAGELFF.

V is TRBV5-1 and J is TRBJ2-5; TRBD1 matches at 9 bases. Germline-derived CDR1 and CDR2 are SGHRS and YFSETQ. The length of the CDR3 is 16 residues. J was trimmed by 9 bases and V by 3 bases; bases with no gene match: 15. As DNA, the CDR3 is TGCGCCAGCAGCTGGGAACCGACAGGGGGGGACAGGGCCCAGTACTTC. Encoded protein: CASSWEPTGGDRAQYF.

This clone was detected once. The chain has TRBV4-3 and TRBJ1-6; no reliable D call. V was pared by 1 base and J by 9 bases, with 7 bases between. The CDR3 has 13 amino acids. Per the germline V gene, CDR1 is LGHNA and CDR2 is YSLEER. CDR3 sequence: CASSQVGASPLHF. CDR3 nucleotides: TGCGCCAGCAGCCAAGTTGGTGCTTCACCCCTCCACTTT.

This clone was seen once. The chain links TRBV9 to TRBJ2-7; 9 bases fit TRBD1. The ends lost 4 bases at V and 3 bases at J; junction bases unmatched: 8. The CDR3 totals 15 residues. Germline CDR1 SGDLS, CDR2 YYNGEE. CDR3 sequence (DNA): TGTGCCAGCAGCAGCTCCGGGACAGGGAACTACGAGCAGTACTTC. As protein: CASSSSGTGNYEQYF.

The chain uses TRBV5-1 and TRBJ2-1; 11 nucleotides match TRBD2. The trim removed 2 bases at V and 8 bases at J, leaving 9 bases unmatched. Per the germline V gene, CDR1 is SGHRS and CDR2 is YFSETQ. The CDR3 totals 16 residues. The DNA for the CDR3 is TGCGCCAGCAGCTTATCTAGCGGGGGGCCCGGGGATGAGCAGTTCTTC. This codes for CASSLSSGGPGDEQFF. Full variable domain (remainder filled in from reference TRBV5-1 and TRBJ2-1): KAGVTQTPRYLIKTRGQQVTLSCSPISGHRSVSWYQQTPGQGLQFLFEYFSETQRNKGNFPGRFSGRQFSNSRSEMNVSTLELGDSALYLCASSLSSGGPGDEQFFGPGTRLTVL.

The chain combines TRBV6-1 with TRBJ1-2; TRBD1 is a possible D gene (6 bases). The ends were cut back, 4 bases at V and 2 bases at J, with 11 bases in the middle. The CDR3 has 14 amino acids. Per the germline V gene, CDR1 is MNHNS and CDR2 is SASEGT. For the CDR3, the DNA is TGTGCCAGCAGTGCCCACGACAGGAACTATGGCTACACCTTC. It encodes CASSAHDRNYGYTF.

This clone showed up just once. The genes are TRBV18 and TRBJ1-1; perhaps TRBD1 as D (5 bases). Germline values: CDR1 KGHSH, CDR2 LQKENI. The CDR3 loop spans 15 amino acids. Trimming pared 3 bases from V and 3 bases from J, leaving 14 bases between. Here the CDR3 DNA reads TGTGCCAGCTCACCCATGCAGGGCGGGGACACTGAAGCTTTCTTT. Translation gives CASSPMQGGDTEAFF.

V is TRBV6-6 and J is TRBJ2-5; TRBD1 agrees at 7 bases. The CDR3 covers 14 residues. V lost 6 bases to trimming and J lost 0 bases; unmatched junction nucleotides: 4. The germline CDR1 and CDR2 sequences are MNHNY and SVGAGI (reference sequence). CDR3 loop: CASRQGQNQETQYF. The CDR3 DNA reads as TGTGCCAGCAGGCAGGGACAGAACCAAGAGACCCAGTACTTC.

This clone was seen a single time. V and J are TRBV6-2 or TRBV6-3 and TRBJ2-1; D not certain. The germline gives CDR1 MNHEY, CDR2 SVGEGT. The CDR3 length is 12 residues. The V end lost 4 bases, the J end lost 7 bases, and 8 bases lay between the germline ends. The CDR3 region has the DNA TGTGCCAGCAGTTGGTCAGGAAATGAGCAGTTCTTC. Protein product: CASSWSGNEQFF.

The J gene is TRBJ2-3, the V gene TRBV3-1 (or the pseudogene TRBV3-2); D is uncertain. CDR3 length: 15 residues. CDR1 LGHDT and CDR2 YNNKEL come from the germline V gene (reference sequence). The germline V and J ends were trimmed by 1 base and 0 bases, with 8 bases remaining between them. This CDR3 reads CASSQVPGSTDTQYF. The CDR3 DNA reads TGTGCCAGCAGCCAAGTTCCAGGTAGCACAGATACGCAGTATTTT.

The chain joins TRBV10-3 to TRBJ1-2, with D unclear. CDR1 is ENHRY and CDR2 is SYGVKD in the germline V gene. Trimming removed 7 bases from V and 4 bases from J, with 19 bases in between. CDR3 length: 15 residues. In nucleotides, the CDR3 is TGTGCCATCACAGCAAGGGAGGTTGCTAGCTATGGCTACACCTTC. The encoded protein is CAITAREVASYGYTF.

This clone has just one count. This chain uses TRBV11-3 with TRBJ2-3; TRBD1 matches at 9 bases. CDR1 is SGHNT and CDR2 is YENEEA in the germline V gene. The V segment lost 6 bases and the J segment 4 bases; nucleotides outside the gene matches: 2. The CDR3 extends over 13 amino acids. The CDR3 sequence: CASSRDRADTQYF. CDR3 bases: TGTGCCAGCAGTAGGGACAGGGCAGATACGCAGTATTTT.

The gene calls are TRBV28 and TRBJ1-6; D gene uncertain. The CDR3 contains 15 residues. V lost 5 bases and J 0 bases, leaving 8 bases between the germline ends. Germline V gene data show CDR1 as MDHEN and CDR2 as SYDVKM. The DNA for the CDR3 is TGTGCCAGCAGTCCCCCGGTCTCCTATAATTCACCCCTCCACTTT. Translation: CASSPPVSYNSPLHF.

The chain uses TRBV7-9 and TRBJ2-1, with TRBD2 matching over 9 bases. V lost 1 base and J lost 5; bases outside the gene matches: 6. The CDR3 consists of 16 residues. Germline V gene data show CDR1 as SEHNR and CDR2 as FQNEAQ (reference sequence). CDR3 DNA: TGTGCCAGCAGCTTAGGGCTAGCGGGGAGGCACAATGAGCAGTTCTTC. Its protein product is CASSLGLAGRHNEQFF.